Each of the 29 T cell receptor beta chains below was sequenced from the same sample in a study of blood T cell repertoires in COVID-19. Profiled with immunoSEQ multiplex PCR; TCRdb holds only in-frame clones, not every one. The data contain approximately 210,000 clones, approximately 80% of them singletons. Sequencing input: peripheral blood. Source of these receptors: a human donor in a cohort sampled during active COVID-19.

This chain links TRBV9 with TRBJ1-4; D not resolved. The CDR3 extends over 13 amino acids. The V gene lost 0 bases and the J gene lost 5 bases, with 5 bases spanning the gap. Germline-derived CDR1 and CDR2 are SGDLS and YYNGEE. The CDR3 DNA follows: TGTGCCAGCAGCGTAGGGCTGAATGAAAAACTGTTTTTT. This encodes CASSVGLNEKLFF.

The chain uses TRBV19 and TRBJ1-3; 8 bases map to TRBD1. Germline values: CDR1 LNHDA, CDR2 SQIVND (reference sequence). The CDR3 contains 13 residues. The ends lost 10 bases at V and 4 bases at J; junction bases unmatched: 6. This chain's CDR3 is CATVQGAGNTIYF. The CDR3 coding sequence is TGTGCCACCGTTCAGGGGGCCGGAAACACCATATATTTT.

The rearrangement joins TRBV18 to TRBJ2-5; 7 bases agree with TRBD1. This CDR3 has 16 residues. CDR1 and CDR2 from the germline V gene are KGHSH and LQKENI. J gave up 4 bases and V 2 bases, and 10 bases lay outside the gene matches. The CDR3 DNA sequence: TGTGCCAGCTCACCAGGGCGGACAGGTGTCGGAGAGACCCAGTACTTC. This sequence encodes CASSPGRTGVGETQYF. Looking up the rest from reference TRBV18 and TRBJ2-5 gives the full variable domain: NAGVMQNPRHLVRRRGQEARLRCSPMKGHSHVYWYRQLPEEGLKFMVYLQKENIIDESGMPKERFSAEFPKEGPSILRIQQVVRGDSAAYFCASSPGRTGVGETQYFGPGTRLLVL.

Here the CDR3 DNA reads TGTGCCAGCAGCACACGGGAGGGACCTTCACCCCTCCACTTT. The encoded protein is CASSTREGPSPLHF. The chain employs TRBV7-9 and TRBJ1-6; TRBD1 is a possible D gene (5 bases). Germline V lookup: CDR1 SEHNR, CDR2 FQNEAQ (reference sequence). The CDR3 has 14 residues. With 5 bases removed from V and 9 bases from J, the gap between germline ends came to 14 bases.

This chain joins TRBV15 and TRBJ2-7, with a possible D match to TRBD1 (6 bases). V shed 0 bases and J shed 2 bases, with 20 bases lying between them. Germline lookup yields CDR1 LNHNV and CDR2 YYDKDF (reference sequence). The CDR3 runs to 18 residues. The CDR3 coding sequence is TGTGCCACCAGCAGAGATACAGGGCGGCACCGACTACCCTACGAGCAGTACTTC. It codes for CATSRDTGRHRLPYEQYF.

The genes are TRBV6-6 and TRBJ2-2; TRBD1 matches 10 bases. The trim removed 6 bases at V and 5 bases at J, leaving 0 bases unmatched. Germline V gene data show CDR1 as MNHNY and CDR2 as SVGAGI (reference sequence). CDR3 size: 13 residues. CDR3 loop: CASRDRGTGELFF. DNA for the CDR3: TGTGCCAGCAGGGACAGGGGGACCGGGGAGCTGTTTTTT.

The V call is TRBV5-6, the J call TRBJ2-3, with a possible D match to TRBD1 (6 bases). Between the trimmed V and J ends, which lost 0 bases and 14 bases, there was a span of 22 bases. Germline V lookup: CDR1 SGHDT, CDR2 YYEEEE. The CDR3 loop spans 15 amino acids. The CDR3, as DNA: TGTGCCAGCAGCTTGGCCCGGACAGCCTTCCTTCGTTGGTATTTT. Translating it yields CASSLARTAFLRWYF.

The chain carries TRBV7-3 and TRBJ2-1; 7 bases match TRBD2. Germline values: CDR1 SGHTA, CDR2 FQGTGA. CDR3 length: 14 residues. The V segment lost 4 bases and the J segment 8 bases; nucleotides outside the gene matches: 8. CDR3 coding DNA: TGTGCCAGCAGCTCGCCGGGACTACGGCATGAGCAGTTCTTC. It yields the protein CASSSPGLRHEQFF.

V and J are TRBV12-3 or TRBV12-4 and TRBJ2-2; D perhaps matches TRBD2 (6 bases). Trimming cost V 5 bases and J 6 bases, with 10 bases left between them. The CDR3 runs 13 residues. CDR3 in DNA: TGTGCCAGCAGTCGGGACTTTGCCGGGGAGCTGTTTTTT. It translates to CASSRDFAGELFF.

This rearrangement joins TRBV5-4 to TRBJ1-2; unclear D gene. Germline CDR1 SGHNT, CDR2 YYREEE (reference sequence). The CDR3 length is 13 residues. Trimming pared 4 bases from V and 4 bases from J, leaving 11 bases between. CDR3 nucleotide sequence: TGTGCCAGCAGCGCTGGTGGGCGCTATGGCTACACCTTC. Protein product: CASSAGGRYGYTF.

The chain employs TRBV27 and TRBJ1-5; D is unresolved. V lost 4 bases to trimming and J lost 5 bases, with 18 bases between them. This CDR3 region has 16 residues. The germline V gene has CDR1 MNHEY and CDR2 SMNVEV (reference sequence). The CDR3 sequence is CASSSSVSQEDQPQHF. CDR3 nucleotide sequence: TGTGCCAGCAGTTCGTCGGTCAGTCAGGAGGATCAGCCCCAGCATTTT.

This clone has just one count. The chain combines TRBV5-1 with TRBJ2-3; possible D gene TRBD2, 6 bases. Trimming shortened V by 2 bases and J by 4 bases, and 11 bases separated the two germline ends. This CDR3 has 14 residues. Germline-derived CDR1 and CDR2 are SGHRS and YFSETQ. The CDR3 region has the DNA TGCGCCAGCAGCTTTCGGGGGATCGCAGATACGCAGTATTTT. Translating it yields CASSFRGIADTQYF.

This clone was seen a few times. This chain links TRBV29-1 with TRBJ2-5; possibly TRBD2 for D (5 bases). V lost 2 bases and J 2 bases, leaving 12 bases between the germline ends. Per the germline V gene, CDR1 is SQVTM and CDR2 is ANQGSEA. The CDR3 sequence is 14 residues long. CDR3 sequence reads: CSVERGRAQETQYF. CDR3 nucleotide sequence: TGCAGCGTTGAACGGGGTAGGGCTCAAGAGACCCAGTACTTC.

This clone has a handful of counts. The chain couples TRBV5-1 to TRBJ2-7; maybe TRBD2 (7 bases). Germline-derived CDR1 and CDR2 are SGHRS and YFSETQ. Between the trimmed V and J ends, which lost 5 bases and 5 bases, there was a span of 14 bases. The CDR3 extends over 13 amino acids. CDR3 sequence reads: CASSWSGGDEQYV. CDR3 bases: TGCGCCAGCAGTTGGTCGGGGGGCGACGAGCAGTACGTC.

Only a few counts were recorded for this clone. The chain recombines TRBV2 with TRBJ2-2; D not certain. V was shortened by 4 bases and J by 7 bases, with 13 bases between the two germline ends. Germline CDR1 SNHLY, CDR2 FYNNEI. The CDR3 totals 14 residues. CDR3: CASSAPGAGGELFF. In nucleotides, the CDR3 is TGTGCCAGCAGTGCCCCTGGAGCTGGCGGGGAGCTGTTTTTT.

The rearrangement uses TRBV28 and TRBJ2-1; D possibly corresponds to TRBD2 (5 bases). The CDR3 contains 15 residues. Between the trimmed V and J ends, which lost 4 bases and 0 bases, there was a span of 10 bases. In germline, CDR1 is MDHEN, CDR2 SYDVKM. CDR3 amino acids: CASSSGSFSYNEQFF. The CDR3 coding sequence is TGTGCCAGCAGTTCGGGGTCCTTCTCCTACAATGAGCAGTTCTTC.

CDR3: CASSDGTGRTKNIQYF. The CDR3 DNA follows: TGTGCCAGCAGTGATGGGACAGGGCGAACCAAAAACATTCAGTACTTC. This rearrangement joins TRBV2 to TRBJ2-4; 9 positions agree with TRBD1. The CDR3 is 16 residues long. Germline CDR1 reads SNHLY; CDR2 reads FYNNEI. The junction had 5 bases not matched to a gene; V was cut back by 3 bases and J by 2 bases. Full variable domain (outside the CDR3, taken from reference TRBV2 and TRBJ2-4): EPEVTQTPSHQVTQMGQEVILRCVPISNHLYFYWYRQILGQKVEFLVSFYNNEISEKSEIFDDQFSVERPDGSNFTLKIRSTKLEDSAMYFCASSDGTGRTKNIQYFGAGTRLSVL.

This clone was observed a single time. This sequence joins TRBV7-3 and TRBJ2-3; D gene uncertain. CDR1 is SGHTA and CDR2 is FQGTGA in the germline V gene. The CDR3 spans 14 residues. Trimming stripped 2 bases from V and 3 bases from J, with 9 bases between. CDR3 in amino acids: CASSLHSSTDTQYF. CDR3 in DNA: TGTGCCAGCAGCTTACATAGCAGTACAGATACGCAGTATTTT. Complete variable domain (other parts from reference TRBV7-3 and TRBJ2-3): GAGVSQTPSNKVTEKGKYVELRCDPISGHTALYWYRQSLGQGPEFLIYFQGTGAADDSGLPNDRFFAVRPEGSVSTLKIQRTERGDSAVYLCASSLHSSTDTQYFGPGTRLTVL.

The rearrangement links TRBV19 to TRBJ2-3; TRBD1 agrees at 9 bases. Germline CDR1 LNHDA, CDR2 SQIVND (reference sequence). The CDR3 is 13 residues long. With V trimmed by 5 bases and J by 8 bases, 5 bases remained unmatched. The CDR3 bases are TGTGCCAGTAGTCAGGGACAGGGCGCTACGCAGTATTTT. The encoded protein is CASSQGQGATQYF.

This chain links TRBV11-2 with TRBJ2-7; D unresolved. Germline V lookup: CDR1 SGHAT, CDR2 FQNNGV. V shed 0 bases and J shed 0 bases, with 6 bases lying between them. The CDR3 contains 14 residues. CDR3 in DNA: TGTGCCAGCAGCTTAGAGCTGGCCTCCTACGAGCAGTACGTC. Its protein product is CASSLELASYEQYV.

This chain joins TRBV14 and TRBJ1-1, with D possibly matching TRBD1 (5 bases). Trimming took 9 bases from V and 0 from J, leaving 17 bases between them. CDR1 and CDR2 from the germline V gene are SGHDN and FVKESK. The CDR3 is made up of 15 amino acids. CDR3 sequence reads: CASPVPDILNTEAFF. DNA of the CDR3: TGTGCCAGTCCCGTCCCGGACATCTTGAACACTGAAGCTTTCTTT. Full variable domain (outside the CDR3, taken from reference TRBV14 and TRBJ1-1): EAGVTQFPSHSVIEKGQTVTLRCDPISGHDNLYWYRRVMGKEIKFLLHFVKESKQDESGMPNNRFLAERTGGTYSTLKVQPAELEDSGVYFCASPVPDILNTEAFFGQGTRLTVV.

The gene calls are TRBV18 and TRBJ2-1; 14 nucleotides match TRBD2. Germline CDR1 is KGHSH and CDR2 is LQKENI. Trimming cost V 4 bases and J 9 bases; bases outside gene matches: 5. This CDR3 comprises 15 residues. The CDR3 is CASSLGLAGDREQFF. The CDR3 coding sequence is TGTGCCAGCTCACTGGGACTAGCGGGAGATCGTGAGCAGTTCTTC.

The rearrangement joins TRBV5-1 to TRBJ1-1; D may be TRBD1 (6 bases). Deletions cut 4 bases from V and 6 bases from J, with 16 bases between. The length of the CDR3 is 14 residues. Germline-derived CDR1 and CDR2 are SGHRS and YFSETQ. The chain's CDR3 is CASSRIQGAPEAFF. DNA for the CDR3: TGCGCCAGCAGCCGGATACAGGGAGCTCCTGAAGCTTTCTTT.

The chain combines TRBV19 with TRBJ2-2; the D gene is possibly TRBD2 (6 bases). Germline-derived CDR1 and CDR2 are LNHDA and SQIVND (reference sequence). The CDR3 extends over 14 amino acids. V dropped 8 bases and J dropped 10 bases, with 20 bases sitting between them. CDR3 in DNA: TGTGCCAGTCGCTTCGGAGGGGTGGTAGAGGAGCTGTTTTTT. Its translation: CASRFGGVVEELFF.

The V call is TRBV5-1, the J call TRBJ2-2, with TRBD2 matching 14 bases. Germline V lookup: CDR1 SGHRS, CDR2 YFSETQ. The CDR3 length is 15 residues. The V segment lost 4 bases and the J segment 7 bases; nucleotides outside the gene matches: 3. The chain's CDR3 is CASSRTSGRFGELFF. The CDR3 DNA is TGCGCCAGCAGCCGGACTAGCGGGAGGTTCGGGGAGCTGTTTTTT.

V is TRBV11-2 and J is TRBJ2-1; TRBD2 matches at 8 bases. The CDR3 spans 19 residues. The germline gives CDR1 SGHAT, CDR2 FQNNGV. V shed 4 bases, J shed 0 bases, and the junction held 14 bases outside the gene matches. CDR3 DNA sequence: TGTGCCAGCAGCTCCCGACTAGCGCCCTCAGGGAGCTCCTACAATGAGCAGTTCTTC. Protein product: CASSSRLAPSGSSYNEQFF.

V is TRBV29-1 and J is TRBJ1-1, with 8 bases that match TRBD1. The junction had 5 bases not matched to a gene; V was cut back by 6 bases and J by 8 bases. The CDR3 is 11 residues long. Germline CDR1 reads SQVTM; CDR2 reads ANQGSEA. The CDR3 here is CSVGQGREAFF. CDR3 nucleotide sequence: TGCAGCGTAGGACAGGGTAGGGAAGCTTTCTTT.

V gene TRBV7-9 combines with J gene TRBJ2-2; D not certain. The CDR3 is made up of 14 amino acids. CDR1 and CDR2 (germline): SEHNR, FQNEAQ (reference sequence). Between the trimmed V and J ends, which lost 1 base and 2 bases, there was a span of 5 bases. The CDR3 region has the DNA TGTGCCAGCAGCTTAGACGGTAACACCGGGGAGCTGTTTTTT. The encoded protein is CASSLDGNTGELFF.

The rearrangement joins TRBV2 to TRBJ1-1, with 8 bases fitting TRBD1. The CDR3 contains 13 residues. Germline V lookup: CDR1 SNHLY, CDR2 FYNNEI. The ends lost 8 bases at V and 5 bases at J; junction bases unmatched: 7. The CDR3 sequence is CASYQDRGTEAFF. The CDR3 nucleotides are TGTGCCAGCTACCAAGACAGGGGAACTGAAGCTTTCTTT.